The 21 T cell receptor beta chains below come from one sample, sequenced in a study of T cells in pancreatic ductal adenocarcinoma. The selected patients with pancreatic ductal adenocarcinoma had surgery but no neoadjuvant therapy. Only in-frame clones appear in the TCRdb table, and some are missing; sequencing was by immunoSEQ multiplex PCR. The sample has 100,000 or so clones; 90% to 95% are singletons. The specimen was PBMCs. The receptors stem from a human donor with pancreatic ductal adenocarcinoma.

The chain combines TRBV10-3 with TRBJ2-7, with 9 bases lining up with TRBD1. V trimming: 10 bases; J trimming: 2 bases; junction bases outside the gene matches: 12. The CDR3 spans 15 residues. Looked up from germline, CDR1 is ENHRY and CDR2 is SYGVKD. Here the CDR3 DNA reads TGTGCCACCCATCCGGGACAGGGAGTACCCTACGAGCAGTACTTC. It specifies CATHPGQGVPYEQYF.

This chain joins TRBV15 and TRBJ2-1; D is unclear. This CDR3 is 15 amino acids long. The V gene lost 0 bases and the J gene lost 0 bases, with 6 bases spanning the gap. Germline lookup yields CDR1 LNHNV and CDR2 YYDKDF (reference sequence). In DNA form, the CDR3 reads TGTGCCACCAGCAGAGACAGAAACTCCTACAATGAGCAGTTCTTC. It codes for CATSRDRNSYNEQFF.

The chain uses TRBV18 and TRBJ2-1; 7 bases are a match to TRBD1. J lost 2 bases, V lost 3 bases, and 7 bases had no gene match. Germline CDR1 and CDR2: KGHSH and LQKENI. This CDR3 contains 16 residues. CDR3 sequence: CASSPRWTGPYNEQFF. DNA of the CDR3: TGTGCCAGCTCACCCAGGTGGACAGGACCCTACAATGAGCAGTTCTTC.

The chain is built from TRBV5-1 and TRBJ2-1; 7 bases are a match to TRBD1. Germline loops: CDR1 SGHRS, CDR2 YFSETQ. Trimming removed 0 bases from V and 3 bases from J; junction bases left unmatched: 6. The length of the CDR3 is 16 residues. The CDR3 coding sequence is TGCGCCAGCAGCTTGGCAGGACAGGCCCACTACAATGAGCAGTTCTTC. This sequence encodes CASSLAGQAHYNEQFF. Combining the CDR3 with reference TRBV5-1 and TRBJ2-1 gives the whole variable domain KAGVTQTPRYLIKTRGQQVTLSCSPISGHRSVSWYQQTPGQGLQFLFEYFSETQRNKGNFPGRFSGRQFSNSRSEMNVSTLELGDSALYLCASSLAGQAHYNEQFFGPGTRLTVL.

V and J are TRBV6-1 and TRBJ2-1; a possible D gene is TRBD1 (6 bases). Germline CDR1 MNHNS, CDR2 SASEGT. The CDR3 extends over 12 amino acids. V lost 5 bases, J lost 8 bases, and 10 bases lay in between. The CDR3 DNA is TGTGCCAGCAGTCTACAGGGATATGAGCAGTTCTTC. It codes for CASSLQGYEQFF.

The chain couples TRBV7-2 to TRBJ2-7, with 10 nucleotides matching TRBD1. V dropped 2 bases and J dropped 2; count of bases not matched to a gene: 3. Germline assignment: CDR1 SGHTA and CDR2 FQGNSA. The CDR3 is 15 amino acids. CDR3 nucleotide sequence: TGTGCCAGCAGCTTAATGGGGACAGGGGCCTACGAGCAGTACTTC. Residues: CASSLMGTGAYEQYF.

The chain joins TRBV27 to TRBJ1-2, with D perhaps TRBD1 (5 bases). V shed 8 bases and J shed 4 bases, with 11 bases lying between them. The V gene's germline CDR1 is MNHEY and CDR2 SMNVEV (reference sequence). The CDR3 extends over 12 amino acids. This CDR3 reads CASDTGTYGYTF. CDR3 DNA sequence: TGTGCCAGCGATACAGGTACCTATGGCTACACCTTC.

The gene calls are TRBV10-3 and TRBJ1-5; 11 bases are a match to TRBD1. V lost 10 bases and J lost 7; bases outside the gene matches: 3. This CDR3 has 12 residues. The germline V gene has CDR1 ENHRY and CDR2 SYGVKD. The CDR3: CATGQGEQPQHF. The CDR3, as DNA: TGTGCCACGGGACAGGGGGAACAGCCCCAGCATTTT.

This clone showed up just once. V gene TRBV11-1 combines with J gene TRBJ2-1, with 8 bases matching TRBD1. This CDR3 contains 14 residues. Germline V gene lookup returns CDR1 SGHAT and CDR2 FQDESV (reference sequence). The trim removed 4 bases at V and 7 bases at J, leaving 6 bases unmatched. CDR3 sequence: CASSYRGVWNEQFF. The CDR3 region has the DNA TGTGCCAGCAGCTACAGGGGGGTTTGGAATGAGCAGTTCTTC.

This clone has just a few counts. This chain links TRBV19 with TRBJ2-7, with 8 bases identical to TRBD1. Germline lookup yields CDR1 LNHDA and CDR2 SQIVND (reference sequence). Germline trimming cut 6 bases from V and 5 bases from J; bases unmatched to any gene: 6. The CDR3 covers 13 residues. This chain's CDR3 is CASSTGGSDEQYF. CDR3 in DNA: TGTGCCAGTAGCACAGGGGGTAGCGACGAGCAGTACTTC. The full variable domain, with the rest looked up from reference TRBV19 and TRBJ2-7, is DGGITQSPKYLFRKEGQNVTLSCEQNLNHDAMYWYRQDPGQGLRLIYYSQIVNDFQKGDIAEGYSVSREKKESFPLTVTSAQKNPTAFYLCASSTGGSDEQYFGPGTRLTVT.

This sequence joins TRBV9 and TRBJ2-1, with 8 bases identical to TRBD2. The ends lost 3 bases at V and 3 bases at J; junction bases unmatched: 8. The length of the CDR3 is 16 residues. Germline loops: CDR1 SGDLS, CDR2 YYNGEE. CDR3 coding DNA: TGTGCCAGCAGCGCCTCCTTAAGCGGGAGCTACAATGAGCAGTTCTTC. Its protein product is CASSASLSGSYNEQFF.

The chain employs TRBV7-9 and TRBJ2-1, with TRBD2 matching 11 bases. V was pared by 6 bases and J by 7 bases, with 5 bases of the junction left unmatched. This CDR3 is built from 14 residues. Germline V gene sequence: CDR1 SEHNR, CDR2 FQNEAQ (reference sequence). The CDR3 is CASRTSGSRNEQFF. The CDR3 coding sequence is TGTGCCAGCAGAACTAGCGGGAGTAGGAATGAGCAGTTCTTC.

The chain carries TRBV14 and TRBJ1-4; TRBD1 matches 11 bases. Per germline, CDR1 SGHDN and CDR2 FVKESK. After removal of 4 bases from V and 4 bases from J, the junction contained 8 bases not matched to a gene. This CDR3 comprises 17 residues. In DNA form, the CDR3 reads TGTGCCAGCAGCCCACTTGGACAGGGGGCCTTTAATGAAAAACTGTTTTTT. It encodes CASSPLGQGAFNEKLFF.

The chain combines TRBV7-9 with TRBJ1-1; D possibly corresponds to TRBD1 (6 bases). This CDR3 spans 16 amino acids. Germline CDR1 reads SEHNR; CDR2 reads FQNEAQ (reference sequence). Trimming cost V 0 bases and J 3 bases, with 14 bases left between them. CDR3 in amino acids: CASSLAGGRGDTEAFF. Written as DNA, the CDR3 is TGTGCCAGCAGCTTAGCAGGGGGTCGTGGGGACACTGAAGCTTTCTTT.

CDR3 nucleotide sequence: TGTGCCAGCAGCTCTCGTGGGACAGGGGAAGCAGATACGCAGTATTTT. Its translation is CASSSRGTGEADTQYF. J is TRBJ2-3 and V is TRBV21-1; the DNA was not used to check the table's D call, TRBD1. TRBV21-1 is a recognized pseudogene. The CDR3 is made up of 16 amino acids.

This chain links TRBV7-9 with TRBJ2-2, with D maybe TRBD1 (6 bases). Germline V gene lookup returns CDR1 SEHNR and CDR2 FQNEAQ (reference sequence). Trimming shortened V by 4 bases and J by 3 bases, and 6 bases separated the two germline ends. The CDR3 has 13 amino acids. The CDR3 region is CASSYRDTGELFF. CDR3 coding DNA: TGTGCCAGCAGCTACAGGGACACCGGGGAGCTGTTTTTT.

In this sample, this clone turned up once. The chain couples TRBV4-3 to TRBJ2-7, with 11 bases lining up with TRBD2. The germline V gene has CDR1 LGHNA and CDR2 YSLEER. V dropped 4 bases and J dropped 2; count of bases not matched to a gene: 10. The CDR3 is 17 amino acids. The CDR3 nucleotides read TGCGCCAGCAGCCCCCACCCTAGCGGGAGGATCCCCTACGAGCAGTACTTC. It is translated as CASSPHPSGRIPYEQYF.

The chain joins TRBV23-1 to TRBJ2-1, with 10 positions matching TRBD1. TRBV23-1 is known as an ORF, though its function is uncertain. The trim removed 1 base at V and 4 bases at J, leaving 4 bases unmatched. This CDR3 has 16 residues. The CDR3 protein is CASSQLDRGLYNEQFF. CDR3 sequence (DNA): TGCGCCAGCAGTCAATTAGACAGGGGGCTTTACAATGAGCAGTTCTTC.

The rearrangement links TRBV29-1 to TRBJ2-3, with no clear D. From germline, CDR1 is SQVTM and CDR2 ANQGSEA. V lost 7 bases, J lost 2 bases, and 19 bases lay in between. CDR3 length: 15 amino acids. CDR3 DNA sequence: TGCAGCGCCCGCCCACCTCAGGCCGTCACAGATACGCAGTATTTT. Its translation: CSARPPQAVTDTQYF.

The V call is TRBV5-8, the J call TRBJ2-7, with TRBD2 matching 12 bases. CDR3 length: 16 residues. Germline V gives CDR1 SGHTS, CDR2 YDEGEE. J gave up 2 bases and V 4 bases, and 7 bases lay outside the gene matches. The CDR3 sequence: CASSRTSGTAPYEQYF. CDR3 DNA: TGTGCCAGCAGCAGGACTAGCGGGACCGCCCCCTACGAGCAGTACTTC.

The chain carries TRBV7-3 and TRBJ2-1; 11 nucleotides agree with TRBD2. J gave up 7 bases and V 6 bases, and 20 bases lay outside the gene matches. The germline V gene has CDR1 SGHTA and CDR2 FQGTGA. This CDR3 is 19 amino acids long. In DNA form, the CDR3 reads TGTGCCAGCAGTCGAATAGCGGGTAGCGGGAGGGGTACGGTAAATGAGCAGTTCTTC. Protein product: CASSRIAGSGRGTVNEQFF.